These 3 T cell receptor beta chains came from one sample sequenced in a study of PD-1 blockade in classical Hodgkin lymphoma (TCRdb year 2020). The library came from the immunoSEQ multiplex PCR assay. TCRdb stores this immuneACCESS table with in-frame sequences only. Part of the clones is absent; in the studies checked, under half of the shortfall reflects unresolved V genes, and no reason is known for the rest. The sample table lists some 90,000 clones, 75% to 85% of them with a count of one. Around 15% of the sample goes to the ten largest clones. This specimen's time point label, per the study, means: cycle 4 day 1 (C4D1), after 5 to 7 weeks of nivolumab. Every trial patient had relapsed following autologous stem cell transplantation, and prior brentuximab vedotin exposure was what differed among cohorts A, B and C. Sample: peripheral blood mononuclear cells (PBMCs), taken before the fourth cycle of nivolumab. These receptors came from a human donor with classical Hodgkin lymphoma.

The chain joins TRBV7-8 to TRBJ2-1, with a weak D call TRBD1 (5 bases). This CDR3 contains 13 residues. Per germline, CDR1 SGHVS and CDR2 FQNEAQ. The germline V and J ends were trimmed by 5 bases and 8 bases, with 13 bases remaining between them. The CDR3 is CASSIDSVDEQFF. The CDR3 DNA reads as TGTGCCAGCAGCATAGACAGCGTCGATGAGCAGTTCTTC.

V usage is TRBV19 and J usage is TRBJ2-1; 10 bases map to TRBD2. Germline V gene sequence: CDR1 LNHDA, CDR2 SQIVND (reference sequence). CDR3 length equals 13 residues. After removal of 7 bases from V and 8 bases from J, the junction contained 5 bases not matched to a gene. The CDR3 sequence: CASNEREGHEQFF. The CDR3 nucleotides are TGTGCCAGTAATGAGCGGGAGGGGCATGAGCAGTTCTTC.

The J gene is TRBJ1-4, the V gene TRBV29-1; D may be TRBD1 (5 bases). Per the germline V gene, CDR1 is SQVTM and CDR2 is ANQGSEA. The CDR3 length is 11 residues. CDR3 bases: TGCACCGGGGGAGAAGGTGAAAAACTGTTTTTT. Its protein is CTGGEGEKLFF.